The source of this TCR beta chain is a study of cytomegalovirus exposure and HLA in healthy donors. In the PCR, 60 Vbeta and 13 Jbeta primers were used. The assay was immunoSEQ multiplex PCR, and TCRdb's table has in-frame clones only and misses some. The data show 100,000 to 150,000 clones, with about three quarters seen just once and about 3% held by the top ten. With respect to this clone: The target antigen is unknown.

General study findings and limits: Analyses of presence/absence relied on an assumption of roughly uniform sequencing depth across donors. DRB1 had the most TCR associations and HLA-C the fewest, a later analysis found, with rates varying by HLA locus.

All donors participated as healthy donors of bone marrow. The V end lost 6 bases, the J end lost 5 bases, and 17 bases lay between the germline ends. Germline V gene sequence: CDR1 MDHEN, CDR2 SYDVKM. The CDR3 loop spans 15 amino acids. The TCR sequence derives from a human donor in good health. The V and J genes are TRBV28 and TRBJ1-3, with D unresolved. The specimen sequenced was PBMCs. For the CDR3, the DNA is TGTGCCAGCAGGCCCCACGAGAATCTGAGAAACACCATATATTTT. This translates into CASRPHENLRNTIYF. Based on the CDR3 plus reference TRBV28 and TRBJ1-3, the full variable domain is DVKVTQSSRYLVKRTGEKVFLECVQDMDHENMFWYRQDPGLGLRLIYFSYDVKMKEKGDIPEGYSVSREKKERFSLILESASTNQTSMYLCASRPHENLRNTIYFGEGSWLTVV.